Listed here are 6 T cell receptor beta chains from one sample, sequenced in a study of cytotoxic CD8 clonotypes in ibrutinib-treated CLL. Using immunoSEQ multiplex PCR, the repertoire was profiled, and TCRdb retains in-frame clones only, with some absent. The data contain more than 200,000 clones, roughly 70% of them singletons. The sequences come from PBMCs, collected after 24 months of ibrutinib treatment. Receptor source: a human donor with chronic lymphocytic leukemia.

The V call is TRBV7-2, the J call TRBJ2-1; perhaps TRBD1 as D (6 bases). With 5 bases removed from V and 1 base from J, the gap between germline ends came to 15 bases. CDR3 length: 16 residues. Germline values: CDR1 SGHTA, CDR2 FQGNSA. The CDR3 protein is CASSVTRDTSYNEQFF. For the CDR3, the DNA is TGTGCCAGCAGCGTAACTCGGGACACATCCTACAATGAGCAGTTCTTC.

V and J are TRBV27 and TRBJ2-5; D may be TRBD1 (6 bases). Trimming removed 3 bases at V and 7 bases at J, with 12 bases between. The germline V gene encodes CDR1 MNHEY and CDR2 SMNVEV (reference sequence). This CDR3 spans 13 amino acids. CDR3 nucleotides: TGTGCCAGCAGTTTCTCACAGGGTACGACCCAGTACTTC. Amino acid sequence: CASSFSQGTTQYF.

The chain is built from TRBV27 and TRBJ2-7, with D possibly called TRBD1 or TRBD2 (5 bases each). V lost 7 bases and J lost 6, with 19 bases in between. Germline assignment: CDR1 MNHEY and CDR2 SMNVEV (reference sequence). The CDR3 length is 14 residues. The CDR3 is CASNMGPTIAEQYF. DNA for the CDR3: TGTGCCAGCAATATGGGACCGACCATCGCCGAGCAGTACTTC.

The chain employs TRBV7-2 and TRBJ2-2; 7 bases map to TRBD1. V lost 7 bases and J lost 7; bases outside the gene matches: 9. The CDR3 runs 14 residues. Germline values: CDR1 SGHTA, CDR2 FQGNSA. In DNA form, the CDR3 reads TGTGCCAGCACCCCCGACAGGGCGGGCGGGGAGCTGTTTTTT. Protein product: CASTPDRAGGELFF.

This clone was seen only once. This chain connects TRBV9 to TRBJ2-1, with 10 bases matching TRBD2. CDR1 SGDLS and CDR2 YYNGEE come from the germline V gene. Germline trimming cut 0 bases from V and 6 bases from J; bases unmatched to any gene: 9. The CDR3 spans 17 residues. In nucleotides, the CDR3 is TGTGCCAGCAGCGTAGTAGGGCTAGCGGGAGTTGGCAATGAGCAGTTCTTC. It is translated as CASSVVGLAGVGNEQFF.

This sequence joins TRBV14 and TRBJ2-7; D not resolved. Germline V lookup: CDR1 SGHDN, CDR2 FVKESK. This CDR3 has 13 residues. Trimming pared 0 bases from V and 3 bases from J, leaving 6 bases between. The CDR3 coding sequence is TGTGCCAGCAGCCAAGATTACAGCTACGAGCAGTACTTC. Its protein product is CASSQDYSYEQYF.